A single sample is the source of the 25 T cell receptor beta chains below, sequenced in a study of T cell responses to AZD1222 COVID-19 vaccine. TCRdb's copy holds only in-frame clones and misses some; the assay was immunoSEQ multiplex PCR. The profile covers tens of thousands of clones, with around 87% appearing a single time and around 24% taken by the ten largest. The sample was peripheral blood, taken on day 0 of AZD1222 vaccination. These TCRs come from an adult in good health.

This clone showed up just once. The CDR3: CASSQGPGHISLTF. The DNA for the CDR3 is TGCGCCAGCAGCCAAGGGCCGGGACATATCTCCCTGACTTTC. The rearrangement uses TRBV4-1 and TRBJ2-6; maybe TRBD1 (6 bases). CDR1 is MGHRA, CDR2 YSYEKL, per germline. V was trimmed by 1 base and J by 15 bases, leaving 16 bases between them. The CDR3 is made up of 14 amino acids.

V and J are TRBV29-1 and TRBJ1-4; D is unclear. V lost 6 bases to trimming and J lost 0 bases, with 11 bases between them. Germline CDR1 SQVTM, CDR2 ANQGSEA. CDR3 length equals 14 residues. CDR3 protein: CSVLPRATNEKLFF. CDR3 nucleotides: TGCAGCGTCTTACCGAGGGCAACTAATGAAAAACTGTTTTTT.

This clone was counted only a few times. The rearrangement joins TRBV20-1 to TRBJ2-1; perhaps D is TRBD1 or TRBD2 (5 bases each). The CDR3 contains 11 residues. Trimming took 4 bases from V and 7 from J, leaving 8 bases between them. Germline V gene sequence: CDR1 DFQATT, CDR2 SNEGSKA (reference sequence). Written as DNA, the CDR3 is TGCAGTGCTAAGTGGGGGAATGAGCAGTTCTTC. Amino acids: CSAKWGNEQFF.

This rearrangement joins TRBV10-3 to TRBJ2-5; D uncertain. CDR3 size: 12 residues. V gave up 10 bases and J gave up 5 bases, with 14 bases separating them. The germline V gene encodes CDR1 ENHRY and CDR2 SYGVKD. The CDR3 bases are TGTGCCACCAGGAGCAACCGGGAGACCCAGTACTTC. It translates to CATRSNRETQYF.

This clone was seen just once. This rearrangement joins TRBV2 to TRBJ2-2; a possible D gene is TRBD1 (5 bases). This CDR3 has 12 residues. The V gene lost 6 bases and the J gene lost 6 bases, with 8 bases spanning the gap. Germline-derived CDR1 and CDR2 are SNHLY and FYNNEI. The CDR3 reads CASRGVAGELFF. In DNA, the CDR3 is TGTGCCAGCAGAGGGGTGGCCGGGGAGCTGTTTTTT.

V usage is TRBV6-2 or TRBV6-3 and J usage is TRBJ2-3; D unresolved. V lost 4 bases and J 6 bases, leaving 17 bases between the germline ends. The CDR3 spans 15 residues. Germline CDR1 reads MNHEY; CDR2 reads SVGEGT. CDR3 sequence: CASSFGSLTVDTQYF. The CDR3, as DNA: TGTGCCAGCAGTTTTGGGTCCCTCACGGTGGATACGCAGTATTTT.

This rearrangement joins TRBV12-1 to TRBJ2-4. TRBV12-1 is a pseudogene. The CDR3 length is 16 residues. Here the CDR3 DNA reads TGTGCCAGCAGCTTTGCGAACATACTCGAGAAAAACATTCAGTACTTC. Encoded protein: CASSFANILEKNIQYF.

The CDR3 sequence: CASSVGIGGYGYTF. In DNA, the CDR3 is TGTGCCAGCAGCGTAGGTATAGGCGGCTATGGCTACACCTTC. V usage is TRBV9 and J usage is TRBJ1-2; unclear D gene. The length of the CDR3 is 14 residues. The V and J ends lost 0 bases and 4 bases respectively, with 10 bases between them. Germline values: CDR1 SGDLS, CDR2 YYNGEE.

V and J are TRBV28 and TRBJ2-7; perhaps D is TRBD1 or TRBD2 (5 bases each). Germline-derived CDR1 and CDR2 are MDHEN and SYDVKM. The CDR3 totals 15 residues. V was shortened by 2 bases and J by 3 bases, with 14 bases between the two germline ends. CDR3 region: CASSLLPGRHYEQYF. DNA for the CDR3: TGTGCCAGCAGTTTACTCCCGGGGCGCCACTACGAGCAGTACTTC.

This clone was picked up a small number of times. J is TRBJ2-7 and V is TRBV5-4, with a tentative D call TRBD1 (6 bases). The ends were cut back, 4 bases at V and 4 bases at J, with 24 bases in the middle. The CDR3 sequence is 17 residues long. In germline, CDR1 is SGHNT, CDR2 YYREEE (reference sequence). The CDR3 spells CASSPTKVQGLLYEQYF. In nucleotides, the CDR3 is TGTGCCAGCAGCCCGACAAAAGTACAGGGCCTTTTGTACGAGCAGTACTTC.

The CDR3 region has the DNA TGTGCCAGCAGCCGGGTGCTGAAGATCGGCGAGCAGTTCTTC. This translates into CASSRVLKIGEQFF. This sequence joins TRBV5-8 and TRBJ2-1, with D unclear. Germline lookup yields CDR1 SGHTS and CDR2 YDEGEE. This CDR3 contains 14 residues. V gave up 4 bases and J gave up 10 bases, with 18 bases separating them. Full variable domain (rest looked up from reference TRBV5-8 and TRBJ2-1): EAGVTQSPTHLIKTRGQQATLRCSPISGHTSVYWYQQALGLGLQFLLWYDEGEERNRGNFPPRFSGRQFPNYSSELNVNALELEDSALYLCASSRVLKIGEQFFGPGTRLTVL.

In regard to this clone: Other DNA sequences from this sample encode an identical CDR3 as well. DNA for the CDR3: TGTGCCAGTAGTATTGAGGGACAGCCCCAGCATTTT. Protein: CASSIEGQPQHF. This chain joins TRBV19 and TRBJ1-5; D call uncertain. CDR1 and CDR2 (germline): LNHDA, SQIVND (reference sequence). The V end lost 3 bases, the J end lost 7 bases, and 7 bases lay between the germline ends. The CDR3 length is 12 residues.

V is TRBV4-1 and J is TRBJ2-5, with unresolved D. In germline, CDR1 is MGHRA, CDR2 YSYEKL. The CDR3 is 13 amino acids. V lost 2 bases, J lost 2 bases, and 6 bases lay in between. CDR3: CASSQSPQETQYF. The DNA for the CDR3 is TGCGCCAGCAGCCAATCACCACAAGAGACCCAGTACTTC.

This chain joins TRBV5-6 and TRBJ2-7; D remains unclear. Germline V gene sequence: CDR1 SGHDT, CDR2 YYEEEE. CDR3 size: 13 residues. The V end was cut by 1 base, the J end by 4 bases, with 9 bases between. The CDR3 DNA sequence: TGTGCCAGCAGCTTGCCAGGTTTGTACGAGCAGTACTTC. Translating it yields CASSLPGLYEQYF.

The gene calls are TRBV5-1 and TRBJ2-6; D remains unclear. Per the germline V gene, CDR1 is SGHRS and CDR2 is YFSETQ. V gave up 0 bases and J gave up 0 bases, with 10 bases separating them. The CDR3 has 17 amino acids. The CDR3 sequence is CASSLVIGSSGANVLTF. CDR3 nucleotides: TGCGCCAGCAGCTTGGTAATCGGAAGCTCTGGGGCCAACGTCCTGACTTTC.

This clone was recorded only once. V is TRBV9 and J is TRBJ1-2, with TRBD1 as a possible D gene (5 bases). The V gene's germline CDR1 is SGDLS and CDR2 YYNGEE. This CDR3 contains 15 residues. The V and J ends lost 3 bases and 7 bases respectively, with 19 bases between them. The CDR3 loop is CASSGSVGGGRGYTF. The CDR3 region has the DNA TGTGCCAGCAGCGGATCGGTTGGGGGAGGTCGTGGCTACACCTTC.

V usage is TRBV18 and J usage is TRBJ1-1; 7 bases align to TRBD1. This CDR3 is built from 16 residues. The ends lost 3 bases at V and 5 bases at J; junction bases unmatched: 12. Germline-derived CDR1 and CDR2 are KGHSH and LQKENI. CDR3 loop: CASSPDRAYPGTEAFF. Written as DNA, the CDR3 is TGTGCCAGCTCACCTGACAGGGCCTACCCCGGGACTGAAGCTTTCTTT.

CDR3 DNA sequence: TGCGCCAGCAGTTCGAAACAGGGTCGGGTTTCACCCCTCCACTTT. Translated, it gives CASSSKQGRVSPLHF. The rearrangement uses TRBV4-3 and TRBJ1-6; D is possibly TRBD1 (6 bases). The germline V gene encodes CDR1 LGHNA and CDR2 YSLEER. This CDR3 is 15 amino acids long. V lost 6 bases and J lost 9, with 18 bases in between.

The chain employs TRBV6-5 and TRBJ2-3, with 10 bases matching TRBD2. The CDR3 runs to 14 residues. Germline V gene sequence: CDR1 MNHEY, CDR2 SVGAGI. V was clipped by 5 bases and J by 5 bases; unmatched bases: 4. CDR3 sequence: CASSTLAGVDTQYF. The DNA of the CDR3 is TGTGCCAGCAGTACCCTAGCGGGGGTAGATACGCAGTATTTT.

This chain uses TRBV30 with TRBJ1-1; no definite D call. The CDR3 length is 10 residues. Germline V gene sequence: CDR1 GTSNPN, CDR2 SVGIG (reference sequence). V lost 0 bases and J 8 bases, leaving 4 bases between the germline ends. The CDR3 protein is CAWSVSEAFF. Written as DNA, the CDR3 is TGTGCCTGGAGTGTATCGGAAGCTTTCTTT.

The chain recombines TRBV29-1 with TRBJ1-1; 7 bases align to TRBD1. The V segment lost 8 bases and the J segment 1 base; nucleotides outside the gene matches: 4. The CDR3 has 12 residues. Germline V gene lookup returns CDR1 SQVTM and CDR2 ANQGSEA. The CDR3 loop reads CSTRGWNTEAFF. Here the CDR3 DNA reads TGCAGCACCAGGGGGTGGAACACTGAAGCTTTCTTT.

The V gene is TRBV5-4, the J gene TRBJ1-2, with unresolved D. Germline V lookup: CDR1 SGHNT, CDR2 YYREEE (reference sequence). V was clipped by 1 base and J by 4 bases, with 8 bases between them. This CDR3 contains 13 residues. The CDR3 DNA reads TGTGCCAGCAGCTTGAGTATGAGCTATGGCTACACCTTC. Translated, it gives CASSLSMSYGYTF.

The chain recombines TRBV28 with TRBJ1-6, with D uncertain. Germline V lookup: CDR1 MDHEN, CDR2 SYDVKM. This CDR3 has 13 amino acids. The V and J ends lost 5 bases and 10 bases respectively, with 12 bases between them. For the CDR3, the DNA is TGTGCCAGCAGTCCCGGAGTATACTCACCCCTCCACTTT. It is translated as CASSPGVYSPLHF. Together with reference TRBV28 and TRBJ1-6, the CDR3 gives the full variable domain: DVKVTQSSRYLVKRTGEKVFLECVQDMDHENMFWYRQDPGLGLRLIYFSYDVKMKEKGDIPEGYSVSREKKERFSLILESASTNQTSMYLCASSPGVYSPLHFGNGTRLTVT.

V and J are TRBV21-1 and TRBJ2-5; the D call of TRBD1 is as the table states it, not checked on the DNA. TRBV21-1 is a pseudogene segment. This CDR3 contains 16 residues. The CDR3 sequence is CASSKQGTGEKETQYF. The CDR3 DNA sequence: TGTGCCAGCAGTAAACAAGGGACAGGGGAAAAAGAGACCCAGTACTTC.

This clone was seen a handful of times. The chain is built from TRBV3-1 (or the pseudogene TRBV3-2) and TRBJ1-1; D may be TRBD1 (5 bases). This CDR3 has 12 amino acids. The V end was cut by 0 bases, the J end by 11 bases, with 10 bases between. Per the germline V gene, CDR1 is LGHDT and CDR2 is YNNKEL (reference sequence). This chain's CDR3 is CASSQDRVIAFF. The CDR3 nucleotides read TGTGCCAGCAGCCAAGACAGGGTTATCGCTTTCTTT.